These 2 T cell receptor beta chains share one sample of origin, sequenced in a study of blood T cell repertoires in COVID-19. Libraries were prepared by immunoSEQ multiplex PCR; TCRdb keeps only in-frame clonotypes and omits some of them. The sample has about 180,000 clones, around 86% seen once. Sequenced: peripheral blood. These receptor sequences come from a young woman with active or convalescent COVID-19.

The V and J genes are TRBV19 and TRBJ1-5; no clear D gene. CDR3 length equals 14 residues. V lost 3 bases and J 4 bases, leaving 10 bases between the germline ends. Looked up from germline, CDR1 is LNHDA and CDR2 is SQIVND (reference sequence). CDR3 sequence: CASSIGGQNQPQHF. CDR3 nucleotide sequence: TGTGCCAGTAGTATTGGAGGGCAAAATCAGCCCCAGCATTTT.

This clone was seen only once. The gene calls are TRBV4-2 and TRBJ2-1, with D maybe TRBD2 (5 bases). V was clipped by 3 bases and J by 8 bases, with 14 bases between them. CDR1 LGHNA and CDR2 YNFKEQ come from the germline V gene. The CDR3 has 14 amino acids. The chain's CDR3 is CASSQSDPRDEQFF. The DNA for the CDR3 is TGTGCCAGCAGCCAGTCGGACCCGAGGGATGAGCAGTTCTTC.